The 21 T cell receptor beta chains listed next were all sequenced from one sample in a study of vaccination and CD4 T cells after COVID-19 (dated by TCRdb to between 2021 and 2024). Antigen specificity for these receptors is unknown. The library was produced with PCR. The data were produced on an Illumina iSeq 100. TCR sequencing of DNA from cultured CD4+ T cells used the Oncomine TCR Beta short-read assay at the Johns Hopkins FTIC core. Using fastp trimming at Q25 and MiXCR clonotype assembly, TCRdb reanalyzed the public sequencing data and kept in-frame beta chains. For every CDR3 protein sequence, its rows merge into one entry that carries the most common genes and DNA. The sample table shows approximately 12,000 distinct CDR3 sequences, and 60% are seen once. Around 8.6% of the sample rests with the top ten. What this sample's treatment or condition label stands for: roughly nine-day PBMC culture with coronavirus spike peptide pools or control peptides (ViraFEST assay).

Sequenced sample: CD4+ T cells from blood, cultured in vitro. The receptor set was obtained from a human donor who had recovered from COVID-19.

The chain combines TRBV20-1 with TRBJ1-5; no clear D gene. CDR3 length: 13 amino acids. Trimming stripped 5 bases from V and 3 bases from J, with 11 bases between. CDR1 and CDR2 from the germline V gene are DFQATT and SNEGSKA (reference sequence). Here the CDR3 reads CSARRAFNQPQHF. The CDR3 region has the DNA TGCAGTGCTCGCCGGGCCTTCAATCAGCCCCAGCATTTT.

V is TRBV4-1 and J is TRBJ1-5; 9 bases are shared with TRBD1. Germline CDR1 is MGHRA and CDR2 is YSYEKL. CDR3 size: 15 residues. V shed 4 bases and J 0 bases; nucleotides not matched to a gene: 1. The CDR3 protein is CASSPTGGSNQPQHF. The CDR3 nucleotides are TGCGCCAGCAGCCCGACAGGGGGTAGCAATCAGCCCCAGCATTTT.

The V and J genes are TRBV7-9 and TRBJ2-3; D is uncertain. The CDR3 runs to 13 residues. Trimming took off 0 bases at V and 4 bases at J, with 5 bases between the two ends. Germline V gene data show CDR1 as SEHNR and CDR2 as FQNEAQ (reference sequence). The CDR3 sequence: CASSLAPADTQYF. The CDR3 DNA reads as TGTGCCAGCAGCTTAGCGCCCGCAGATACGCAGTATTTT.

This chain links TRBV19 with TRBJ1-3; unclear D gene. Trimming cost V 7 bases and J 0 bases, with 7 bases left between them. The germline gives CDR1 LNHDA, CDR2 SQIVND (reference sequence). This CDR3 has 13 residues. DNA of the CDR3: TGTGCCAGTACACCTTACTCTGGAAACACCATATATTTT. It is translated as CASTPYSGNTIYF.

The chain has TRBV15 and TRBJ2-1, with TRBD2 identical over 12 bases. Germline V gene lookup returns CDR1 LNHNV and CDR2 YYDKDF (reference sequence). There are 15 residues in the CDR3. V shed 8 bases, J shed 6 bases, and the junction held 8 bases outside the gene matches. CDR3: CATRIGLAGINEQFF. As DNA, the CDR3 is TGTGCCACCCGAATCGGACTAGCGGGGATCAATGAGCAGTTCTTC.

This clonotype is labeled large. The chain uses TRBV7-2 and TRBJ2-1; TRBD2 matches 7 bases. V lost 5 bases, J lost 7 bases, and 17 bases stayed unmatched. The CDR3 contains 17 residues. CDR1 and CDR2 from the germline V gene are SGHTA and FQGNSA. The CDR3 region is CASSKLARTSLANEQFF. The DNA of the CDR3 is TGTGCCAGCAGCAAATTGGCCCGGACTAGTTTAGCGAATGAGCAGTTCTTC. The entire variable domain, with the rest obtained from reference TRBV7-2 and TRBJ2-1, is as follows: GAGVSQSPSNKVTEKGKDVELRCDPISGHTALYWYRQSLGQGLEFLIYFQGNSAPDKSGLPSDRFSAERTGGSVSTLTIQRTQQEDSAVYLCASSKLARTSLANEQFFGPGTRLTVL.

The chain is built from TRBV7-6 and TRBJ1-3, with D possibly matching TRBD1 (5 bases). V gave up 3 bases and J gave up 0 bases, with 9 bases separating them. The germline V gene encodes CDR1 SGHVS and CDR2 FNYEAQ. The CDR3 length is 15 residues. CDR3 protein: CASSFGGASGNTIYF. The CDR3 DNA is TGTGCCAGCAGCTTTGGGGGAGCCTCTGGAAACACCATATATTTT.

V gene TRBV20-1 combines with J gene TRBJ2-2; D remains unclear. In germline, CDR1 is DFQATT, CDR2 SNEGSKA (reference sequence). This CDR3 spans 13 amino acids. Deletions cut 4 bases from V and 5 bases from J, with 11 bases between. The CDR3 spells CSAKNPRTGELFF. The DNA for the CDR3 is TGCAGTGCTAAAAATCCTAGGACCGGGGAGCTGTTTTTT.

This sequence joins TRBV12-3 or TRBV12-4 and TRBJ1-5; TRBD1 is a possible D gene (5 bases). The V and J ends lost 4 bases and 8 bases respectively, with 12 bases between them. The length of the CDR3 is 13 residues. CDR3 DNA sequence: TGTGCCAGCAGTTCCCGGAGGGGAGAGCCCCAGCATTTT. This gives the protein CASSSRRGEPQHF.

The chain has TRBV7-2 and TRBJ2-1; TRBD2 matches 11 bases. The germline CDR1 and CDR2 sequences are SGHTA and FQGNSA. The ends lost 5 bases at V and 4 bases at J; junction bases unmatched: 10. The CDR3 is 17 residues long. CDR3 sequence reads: CASSPGTGTSGYNEQFF. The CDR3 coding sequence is TGTGCCAGCAGCCCAGGTACCGGGACTAGCGGATACAATGAGCAGTTCTTC.

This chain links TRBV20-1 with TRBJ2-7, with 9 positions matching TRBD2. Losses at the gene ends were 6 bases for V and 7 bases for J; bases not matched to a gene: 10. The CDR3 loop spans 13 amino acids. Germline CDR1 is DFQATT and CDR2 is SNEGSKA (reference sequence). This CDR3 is CSAWETSGGEQYF. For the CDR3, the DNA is TGCAGTGCCTGGGAGACTAGCGGAGGGGAGCAGTACTTC.

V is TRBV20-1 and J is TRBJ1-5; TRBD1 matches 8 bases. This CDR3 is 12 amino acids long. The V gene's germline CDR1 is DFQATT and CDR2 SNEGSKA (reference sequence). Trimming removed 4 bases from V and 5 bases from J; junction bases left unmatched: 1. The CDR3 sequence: CSATTGDQPQHF. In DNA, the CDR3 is TGCAGTGCTACGACAGGGGATCAGCCCCAGCATTTT.

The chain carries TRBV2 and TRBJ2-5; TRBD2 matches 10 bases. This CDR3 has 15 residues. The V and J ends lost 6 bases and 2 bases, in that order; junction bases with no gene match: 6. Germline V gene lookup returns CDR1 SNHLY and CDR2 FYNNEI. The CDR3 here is CASRWGLAIQETQYF. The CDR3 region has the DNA TGTGCCAGCAGATGGGGACTAGCGATTCAAGAGACCCAGTACTTC.

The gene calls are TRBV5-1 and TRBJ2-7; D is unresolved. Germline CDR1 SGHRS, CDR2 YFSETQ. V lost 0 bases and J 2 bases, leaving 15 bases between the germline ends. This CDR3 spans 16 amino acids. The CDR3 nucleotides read TGCGCCAGCAGCTTGGTCGTCTCGGATAGTACCTACGAGCAGTACTTC. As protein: CASSLVVSDSTYEQYF.

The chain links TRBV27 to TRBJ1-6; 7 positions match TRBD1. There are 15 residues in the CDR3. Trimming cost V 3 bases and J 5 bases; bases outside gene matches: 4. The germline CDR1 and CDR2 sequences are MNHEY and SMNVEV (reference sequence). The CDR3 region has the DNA TGTGCCAGCAGTTTCCGGGACAGAGATAATTCACCCCTCCACTTT. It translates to CASSFRDRDNSPLHF.

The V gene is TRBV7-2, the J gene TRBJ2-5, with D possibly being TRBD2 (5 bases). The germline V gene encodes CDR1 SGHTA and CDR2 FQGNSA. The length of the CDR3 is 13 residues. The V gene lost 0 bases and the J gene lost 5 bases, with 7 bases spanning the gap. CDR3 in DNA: TGTGCCAGCAGCTTAGCGAGGGCGGAGACCCAGTACTTC. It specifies CASSLARAETQYF.

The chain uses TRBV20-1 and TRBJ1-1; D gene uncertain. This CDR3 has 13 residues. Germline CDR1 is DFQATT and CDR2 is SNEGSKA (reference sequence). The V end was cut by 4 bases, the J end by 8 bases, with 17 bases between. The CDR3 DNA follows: TGCAGTGCTACCCAGGCAGCGGGCAGAGAAGCTTTCTTT. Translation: CSATQAAGREAFF.

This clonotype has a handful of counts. CDR3 DNA sequence: TGTGCCACCAGTGAGTCGGGGGGGGGCATTCAGTACTTC. As protein: CATSESGGGIQYF. The rearrangement links TRBV24-1 to TRBJ2-4; 8 nucleotides agree with TRBD2. Unmatched junction bases numbered 4, after V lost 4 bases and J lost 9 bases. The CDR3 length is 13 residues. Germline CDR1 KGHDR, CDR2 SFDVKD.

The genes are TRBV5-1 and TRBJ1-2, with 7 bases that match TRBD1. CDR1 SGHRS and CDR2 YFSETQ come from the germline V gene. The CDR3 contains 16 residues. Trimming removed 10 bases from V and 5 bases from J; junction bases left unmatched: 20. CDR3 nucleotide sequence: TGCGCCTCCAAGGGTGGAGCGTCGGGACAGCCATATGGCTACACCTTC. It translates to CASKGGASGQPYGYTF. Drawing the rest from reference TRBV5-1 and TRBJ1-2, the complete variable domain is KAGVTQTPRYLIKTRGQQVTLSCSPISGHRSVSWYQQTPGQGLQFLFEYFSETQRNKGNFPGRFSGRQFSNSRSEMNVSTLELGDSALYLCASKGGASGQPYGYTFGSGTRLTVV.

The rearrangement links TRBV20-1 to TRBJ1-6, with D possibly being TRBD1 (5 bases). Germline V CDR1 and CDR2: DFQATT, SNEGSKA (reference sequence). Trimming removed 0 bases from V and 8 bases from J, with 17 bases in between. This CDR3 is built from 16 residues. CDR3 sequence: CSARDFGGVWDSPLHF. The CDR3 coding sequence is TGCAGTGCTAGAGATTTCGGAGGGGTCTGGGATTCACCCCTCCACTTT.

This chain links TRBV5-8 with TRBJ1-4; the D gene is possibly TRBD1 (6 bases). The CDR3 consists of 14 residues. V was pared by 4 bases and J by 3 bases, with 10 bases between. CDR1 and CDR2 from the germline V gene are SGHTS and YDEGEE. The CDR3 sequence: CASSNREANEKLFF. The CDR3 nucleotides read TGTGCCAGCAGCAACAGGGAAGCTAATGAAAAACTGTTTTTT.